One sample yielded the 15 T cell receptor beta chains listed below, sequenced in a study of CD8 T cells in Susac syndrome. With random hexamers, about 0.5 to 1 ug RNA was reverse transcribed. TCRdb redid the calling of the immunoSEQ multiplex PCR reads with MiXCR, one entry per CDR3 protein. The table lists just over 150,000 distinct CDR3 sequences, over 85% of them singletons. The sequenced material came from CD8+ T cells from PBMCs. Every receptor here comes from a human donor with multiple sclerosis.

This chain joins TRBV28 and TRBJ2-3; D is unresolved. V was pared by 10 bases and J by 2 bases, with 7 bases between. The germline V gene has CDR1 MDHEN and CDR2 SYDVKM. This CDR3 is built from 11 residues. CDR3 region: CATPFTDTQYF. The CDR3 DNA reads TGTGCCACCCCCTTCACAGATACGCAGTATTTT.

The table lists this clonotype with a count of one. The chain uses TRBV9 and TRBJ2-3; D not resolved. Germline-derived CDR1 and CDR2 are SGDLS and YYNGEE. Trimming removed 4 bases at V and 5 bases at J, with 11 bases between. The CDR3 consists of 13 residues. The CDR3 loop is CASSPFPGDTQYF. The CDR3 nucleotides are TGTGCCAGCAGCCCCTTCCCGGGAGATACGCAGTATTTT.

The V gene is TRBV28, the J gene TRBJ2-2; the D is unclear. Trimming took off 5 bases at V and 6 bases at J, with 10 bases between the two ends. Germline CDR1 and CDR2: MDHEN and SYDVKM. The CDR3 length is 13 residues. This CDR3 is CASSKIIPGELFF. The CDR3 DNA follows: TGTGCCAGCAGTAAAATAATCCCCGGGGAGCTGTTTTTT.

This chain links TRBV6-2 or TRBV6-3 with TRBJ2-7, with TRBD1 matching 7 bases. This CDR3 comprises 14 residues. CDR1 is MNHEY, CDR2 SVGEGT, per germline. J gave up 5 bases and V 0 bases, and 4 bases lay outside the gene matches. CDR3 residues: CASSYSQGSHEQYF. The DNA for the CDR3 is TGTGCCAGCAGTTACTCACAGGGGTCCCACGAGCAGTACTTC.

This clonotype came up once. The chain links TRBV30 to TRBJ2-3, with 9 bases lining up with TRBD2. The germline V gene has CDR1 GTSNPN and CDR2 SVGIG (reference sequence). The CDR3 is made up of 15 amino acids. V lost 1 base and J lost 4; bases outside the gene matches: 6. Here the CDR3 reads CAWSGVSGGADTQYF. Here the CDR3 DNA reads TGTGCCTGGAGTGGGGTTAGCGGGGGAGCAGATACGCAGTATTTT.

The rearrangement links TRBV10-3 to TRBJ2-5; tentative D call: TRBD1 (8 bases). With 3 bases removed from V and 10 bases from J, the gap between germline ends came to 12 bases. Germline assignment: CDR1 ENHRY and CDR2 SYGVKD. The CDR3 sequence is 12 residues long. The CDR3 loop reads CAISDNRGGQYF. CDR3 DNA sequence: TGTGCCATCAGTGATAACAGGGGGGGCCAGTACTTC.

The chain recombines TRBV28 with TRBJ2-7; the match to TRBD2 covers 7 bases. This CDR3 comprises 15 residues. Trimming took 5 bases from V and 3 from J; bases not matched to a gene: 10. CDR1 and CDR2 (germline): MDHEN, SYDVKM. CDR3 region: CASSPYPQRGYEQYF. Written as DNA, the CDR3 is TGTGCCAGCAGTCCCTACCCCCAGCGGGGCTACGAGCAGTACTTC.

The chain employs TRBV7-9 and TRBJ1-2; perhaps TRBD1 as D (5 bases). The V gene's germline CDR1 is SEHNR and CDR2 FQNEAQ (reference sequence). Trimming took off 4 bases at V and 6 bases at J, with 15 bases between the two ends. The CDR3 spans 14 residues. As DNA, the CDR3 is TGTGCCAGCAGCTCCCGGGACCTGCTTAATGGCTACACCTTC. Translation gives CASSSRDLLNGYTF.

This rearrangement joins TRBV29-1 to TRBJ2-7, with D perhaps TRBD2 (5 bases). This CDR3 comprises 14 residues. Germline CDR1 is SQVTM and CDR2 is ANQGSEA. Trimming removed 5 bases from V and 4 bases from J, with 18 bases in between. This chain's CDR3 is CSVMTGSVSYEQYF. For the CDR3, the DNA is TGCAGCGTTATGACGGGGTCAGTCTCATACGAGCAGTACTTC.

The rearrangement uses TRBV28 and TRBJ1-1; D is possibly TRBD1 (6 bases). This CDR3 is built from 15 residues. Germline CDR1 is MDHEN and CDR2 is SYDVKM. The V end lost 8 bases, the J end lost 8 bases, and 24 bases lay between the germline ends. The CDR3 reads CASATYNRVPVEAFF. CDR3 coding DNA: TGTGCCAGCGCAACTTACAACAGGGTCCCGGTGGAAGCTTTCTTT.

V gene TRBV20-1 combines with J gene TRBJ2-4, with D possibly TRBD1 on 5 matching bases. Germline values: CDR1 DFQATT, CDR2 SNEGSKA (reference sequence). The V gene lost 0 bases and the J gene lost 6 bases, with 9 bases spanning the gap. The CDR3 runs to 13 residues. DNA for the CDR3: TGCAGTGCTAGAGATCGGCAGGGAAACATTCAGTACTTC. This encodes CSARDRQGNIQYF.

This CDR3 is CASSYSKLLGGPATQYF. Here the CDR3 DNA reads TGTGCCAGCAGTTACTCAAAACTTCTGGGGGGGCCGGCGACCCAGTACTTC. The chain employs TRBV6-5 and TRBJ2-5, with a tentative D call TRBD2 (7 bases). CDR3 length equals 17 residues. V was clipped by 0 bases and J by 7 bases, with 21 bases between them. The germline CDR1 and CDR2 sequences are MNHEY and SVGAGI.

This clonotype was detected once. This chain connects TRBV29-1 to TRBJ2-1; possible D gene TRBD1, 6 bases. Germline CDR1 reads SQVTM; CDR2 reads ANQGSEA. The CDR3 has 14 residues. V gave up 6 bases and J gave up 4 bases, with 16 bases separating them. This CDR3 is CSVDTGPQYNEQFF. DNA of the CDR3: TGCAGCGTGGATACAGGGCCCCAATACAATGAGCAGTTCTTC.

There are a few counts of this clonotype. A read error may account for a junction end that differs from germline. The chain employs TRBV7-9 and TRBJ1-5, with D perhaps matching TRBD1 (6 bases). The germline V gene has CDR1 SEHNR and CDR2 FQNEAQ (reference sequence). This CDR3 spans 11 amino acids. DNA for the CDR3: TGTGCCAGCAGTTTAGGGGGGCCCCAGCATTTT. This sequence encodes CASSLGGPQHF.

The rearrangement joins TRBV2 to TRBJ2-5; D ambiguous. Trimming stripped 4 bases from V and 13 bases from J, with 10 bases between. The length of the CDR3 is 10 residues. CDR1 and CDR2 from the germline V gene are SNHLY and FYNNEI. In DNA form, the CDR3 reads TGTGCCAGCAGTGGAAGGGTGTGGTACTTC. Encoded protein: CASSGRVWYF. Drawing the rest from reference TRBV2 and TRBJ2-5, the complete variable domain is EPEVTQTPSHQVTQMGQEVILRCVPISNHLYFYWYRQILGQKVEFLVSFYNNEISEKSEIFDDQFSVERPDGSNFTLKIRSTKLEDSAMYFCASSGRVWYFGPGTRLLVL.